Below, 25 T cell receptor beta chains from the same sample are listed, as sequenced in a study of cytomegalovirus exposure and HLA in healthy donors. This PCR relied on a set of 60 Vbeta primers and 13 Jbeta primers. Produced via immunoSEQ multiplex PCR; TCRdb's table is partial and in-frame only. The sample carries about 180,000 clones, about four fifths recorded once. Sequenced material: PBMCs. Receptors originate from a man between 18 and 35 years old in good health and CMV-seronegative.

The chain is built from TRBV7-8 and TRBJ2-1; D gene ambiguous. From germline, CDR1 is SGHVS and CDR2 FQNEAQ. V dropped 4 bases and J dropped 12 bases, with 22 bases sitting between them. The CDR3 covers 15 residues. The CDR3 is CASSSYDPPALGQFF. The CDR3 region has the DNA TGTGCCAGCAGCTCTTACGATCCACCAGCGCTGGGGCAGTTCTTC.

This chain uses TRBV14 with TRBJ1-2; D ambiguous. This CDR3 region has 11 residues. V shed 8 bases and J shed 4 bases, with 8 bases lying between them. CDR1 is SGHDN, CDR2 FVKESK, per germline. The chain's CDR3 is CASSSGYGYTF. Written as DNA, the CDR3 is TGTGCCAGCTCATCCGGCTATGGCTACACCTTC.

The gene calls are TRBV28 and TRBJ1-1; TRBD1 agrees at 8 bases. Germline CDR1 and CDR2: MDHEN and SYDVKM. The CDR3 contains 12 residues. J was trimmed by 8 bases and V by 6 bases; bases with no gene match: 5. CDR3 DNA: TGTGCCAGCAGCGTCCGGGACAGGGAAGCTTTCTTT. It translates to CASSVRDREAFF. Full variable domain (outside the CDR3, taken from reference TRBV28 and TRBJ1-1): DVKVTQSSRYLVKRTGEKVFLECVQDMDHENMFWYRQDPGLGLRLIYFSYDVKMKEKGDIPEGYSVSREKKERFSLILESASTNQTSMYLCASSVRDREAFFGQGTRLTVV.

The CDR3 here is CASSFSLFSGEQYF. As DNA, the CDR3 is TGTGCCAGCAGTTTCAGCCTCTTCTCGGGCGAGCAGTACTTC. V and J are TRBV28 and TRBJ2-7; D is unclear. The CDR3 extends over 14 amino acids. Germline V gene sequence: CDR1 MDHEN, CDR2 SYDVKM. V lost 3 bases and J lost 6, with 15 bases in between.

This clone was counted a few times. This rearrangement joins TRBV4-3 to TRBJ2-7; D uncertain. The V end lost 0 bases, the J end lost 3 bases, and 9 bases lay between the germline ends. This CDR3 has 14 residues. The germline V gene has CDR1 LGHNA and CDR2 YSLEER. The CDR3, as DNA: TGCGCCAGCAGCCAAGATAGAACGCTCTACGAGCAGTACTTC. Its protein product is CASSQDRTLYEQYF.

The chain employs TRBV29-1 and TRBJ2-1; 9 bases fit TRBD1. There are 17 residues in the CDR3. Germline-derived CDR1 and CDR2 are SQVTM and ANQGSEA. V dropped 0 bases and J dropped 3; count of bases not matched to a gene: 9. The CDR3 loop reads CSVEDLGGQGFYNEQFF. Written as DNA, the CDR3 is TGCAGCGTTGAAGATCTTGGGGGACAGGGCTTCTACAATGAGCAGTTCTTC.

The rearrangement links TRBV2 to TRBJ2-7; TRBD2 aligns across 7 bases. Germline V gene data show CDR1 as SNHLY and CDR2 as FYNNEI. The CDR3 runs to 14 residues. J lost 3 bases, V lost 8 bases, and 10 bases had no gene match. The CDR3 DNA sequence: TGTGCCAGCGCCCCCGGCGGCGGGAGCTACGAGCAGTACTTC. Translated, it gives CASAPGGGSYEQYF.

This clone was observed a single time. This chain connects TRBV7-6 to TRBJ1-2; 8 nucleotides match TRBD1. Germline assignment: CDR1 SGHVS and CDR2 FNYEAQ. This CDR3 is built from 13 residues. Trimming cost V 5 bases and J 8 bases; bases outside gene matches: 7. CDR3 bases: TGTGCCAGCAGCCCCGGACAGGGAAGCGGCTACACCTTC. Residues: CASSPGQGSGYTF.

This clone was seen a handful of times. CDR3 nucleotide sequence: TGTGCCATCAAACCGGGGACAGAAGGACAGCCCCAGCATTTT. It codes for CAIKPGTEGQPQHF. The chain combines TRBV10-3 with TRBJ1-5; TRBD1 aligns across 7 bases. The germline gives CDR1 ENHRY, CDR2 SYGVKD. After removal of 7 bases from V and 7 bases from J, the junction contained 10 bases not matched to a gene. There are 14 residues in the CDR3.

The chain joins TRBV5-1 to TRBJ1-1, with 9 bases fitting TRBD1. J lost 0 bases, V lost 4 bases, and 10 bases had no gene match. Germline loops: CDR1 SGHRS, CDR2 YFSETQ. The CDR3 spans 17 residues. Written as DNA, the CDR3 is TGCGCCAGCAGCACGGGGACAGGGACCCCCATGAACACTGAAGCTTTCTTT. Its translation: CASSTGTGTPMNTEAFF.

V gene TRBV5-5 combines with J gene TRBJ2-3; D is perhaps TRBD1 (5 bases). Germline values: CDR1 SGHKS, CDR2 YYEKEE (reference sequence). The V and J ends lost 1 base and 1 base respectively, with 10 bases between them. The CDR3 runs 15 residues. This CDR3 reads CASSLWHRRTDTQYF. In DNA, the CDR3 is TGTGCCAGCAGCTTGTGGCACAGGCGCACAGATACGCAGTATTTT.

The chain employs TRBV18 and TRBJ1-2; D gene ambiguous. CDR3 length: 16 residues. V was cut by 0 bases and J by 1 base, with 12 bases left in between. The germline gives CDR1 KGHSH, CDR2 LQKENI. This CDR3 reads CASSPPGLESNYGYTF. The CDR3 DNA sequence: TGTGCCAGCTCACCACCCGGGTTAGAGAGTAACTATGGCTACACCTTC.

In DNA form, the CDR3 reads TGCGCCAGCGGGGCCAAAGGGGGAACTAGCACAGATACGCAGTATTTT. Protein: CASGAKGGTSTDTQYF. The J gene is TRBJ2-3, the V gene TRBV4-1, with D possibly being TRBD1 (6 bases). The CDR3 is 16 amino acids. Germline V gene sequence: CDR1 MGHRA, CDR2 YSYEKL. Trimming removed 8 bases from V and 0 bases from J, with 18 bases in between.

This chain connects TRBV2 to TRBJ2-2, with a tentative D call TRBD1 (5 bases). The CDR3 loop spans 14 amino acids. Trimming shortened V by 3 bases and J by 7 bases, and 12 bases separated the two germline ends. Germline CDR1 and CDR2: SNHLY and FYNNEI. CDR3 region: CASSEAGSSGELFF. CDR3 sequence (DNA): TGTGCCAGCAGTGAGGCAGGGTCAAGCGGGGAGCTGTTTTTT.

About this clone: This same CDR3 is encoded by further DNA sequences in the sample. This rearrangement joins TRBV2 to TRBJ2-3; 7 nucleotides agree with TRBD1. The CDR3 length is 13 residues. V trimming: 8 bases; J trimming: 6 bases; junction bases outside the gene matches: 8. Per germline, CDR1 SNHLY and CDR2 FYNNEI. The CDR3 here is CASGRQGSDTQYF. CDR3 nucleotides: TGTGCCAGCGGCCGACAGGGCTCGGATACGCAGTATTTT.

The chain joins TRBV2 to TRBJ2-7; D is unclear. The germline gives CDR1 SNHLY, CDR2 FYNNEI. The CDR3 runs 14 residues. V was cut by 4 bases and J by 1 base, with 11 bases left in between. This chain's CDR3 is CASSGVEVSYEQYF. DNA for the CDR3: TGTGCCAGCAGTGGCGTCGAAGTTTCCTACGAGCAGTACTTC.

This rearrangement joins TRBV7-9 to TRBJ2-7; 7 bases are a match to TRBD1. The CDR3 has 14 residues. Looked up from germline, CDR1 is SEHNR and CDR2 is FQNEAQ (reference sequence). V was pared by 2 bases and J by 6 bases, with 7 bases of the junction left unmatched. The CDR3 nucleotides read TGTGCCAGCAGCTTACGAGACAGGGTCGCCGAGCAGTACTTC. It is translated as CASSLRDRVAEQYF.

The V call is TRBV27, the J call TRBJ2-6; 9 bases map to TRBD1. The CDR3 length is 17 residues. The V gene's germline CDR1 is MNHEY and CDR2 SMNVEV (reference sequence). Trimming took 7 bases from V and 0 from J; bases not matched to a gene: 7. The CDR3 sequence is CASTPGQGGSGANVLTF. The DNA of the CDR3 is TGTGCCAGCACCCCGGGACAGGGTGGCTCTGGGGCCAACGTCCTGACTTTC.

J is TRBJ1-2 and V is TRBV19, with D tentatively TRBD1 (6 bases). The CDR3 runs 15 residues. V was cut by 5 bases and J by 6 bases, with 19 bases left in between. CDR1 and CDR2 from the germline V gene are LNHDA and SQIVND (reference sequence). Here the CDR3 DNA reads TGTGCCAGTAGTCCACTTAGTCGGGGACATCATGGCTACACCTTC. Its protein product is CASSPLSRGHHGYTF. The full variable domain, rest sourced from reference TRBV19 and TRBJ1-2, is DGGITQSPKYLFRKEGQNVTLSCEQNLNHDAMYWYRQDPGQGLRLIYYSQIVNDFQKGDIAEGYSVSREKKESFPLTVTSAQKNPTAFYLCASSPLSRGHHGYTFGSGTRLTVV.

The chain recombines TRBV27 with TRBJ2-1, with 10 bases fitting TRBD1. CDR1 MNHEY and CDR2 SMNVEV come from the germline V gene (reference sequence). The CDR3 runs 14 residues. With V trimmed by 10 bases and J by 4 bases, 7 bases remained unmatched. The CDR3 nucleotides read TGTGCCACCACGCGGGGACAGGGGTACAATGAGCAGTTCTTC. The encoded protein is CATTRGQGYNEQFF.

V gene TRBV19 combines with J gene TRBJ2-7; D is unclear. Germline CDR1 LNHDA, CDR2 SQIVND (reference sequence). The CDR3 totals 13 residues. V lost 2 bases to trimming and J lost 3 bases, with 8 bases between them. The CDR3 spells CASSIKMYYEQYF. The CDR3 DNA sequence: TGTGCCAGTAGTATAAAAATGTACTACGAGCAGTACTTC.

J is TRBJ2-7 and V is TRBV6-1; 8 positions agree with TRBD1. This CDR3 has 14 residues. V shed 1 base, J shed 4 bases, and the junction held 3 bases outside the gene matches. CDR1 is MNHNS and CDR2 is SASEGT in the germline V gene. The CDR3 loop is CASSEGQGAYEQYF. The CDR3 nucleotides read TGTGCCAGCAGTGAAGGGCAGGGGGCATACGAGCAGTACTTC.

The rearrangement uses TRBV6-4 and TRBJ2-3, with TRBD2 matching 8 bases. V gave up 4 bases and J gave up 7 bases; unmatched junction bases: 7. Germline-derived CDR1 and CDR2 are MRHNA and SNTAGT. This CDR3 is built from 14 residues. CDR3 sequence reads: CASSGSGSSNTQYF. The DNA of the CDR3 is TGTGCCAGCAGTGGAAGCGGGAGCTCTAATACGCAGTATTTT.

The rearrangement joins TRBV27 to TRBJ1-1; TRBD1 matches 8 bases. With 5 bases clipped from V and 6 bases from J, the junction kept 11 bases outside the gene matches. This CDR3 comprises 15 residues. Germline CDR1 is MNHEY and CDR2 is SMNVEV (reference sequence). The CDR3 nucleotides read TGTGCCAGCAGTAATCCAGGGGGCGAGGCCCCTGAAGCTTTCTTT. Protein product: CASSNPGGEAPEAFF.

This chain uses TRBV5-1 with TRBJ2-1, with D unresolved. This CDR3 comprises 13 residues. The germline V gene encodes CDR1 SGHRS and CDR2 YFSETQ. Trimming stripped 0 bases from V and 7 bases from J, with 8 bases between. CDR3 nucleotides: TGCGCCAGCAGCTTGGTGGTTCTAAATGAGCAGTTCTTC. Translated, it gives CASSLVVLNEQFF.